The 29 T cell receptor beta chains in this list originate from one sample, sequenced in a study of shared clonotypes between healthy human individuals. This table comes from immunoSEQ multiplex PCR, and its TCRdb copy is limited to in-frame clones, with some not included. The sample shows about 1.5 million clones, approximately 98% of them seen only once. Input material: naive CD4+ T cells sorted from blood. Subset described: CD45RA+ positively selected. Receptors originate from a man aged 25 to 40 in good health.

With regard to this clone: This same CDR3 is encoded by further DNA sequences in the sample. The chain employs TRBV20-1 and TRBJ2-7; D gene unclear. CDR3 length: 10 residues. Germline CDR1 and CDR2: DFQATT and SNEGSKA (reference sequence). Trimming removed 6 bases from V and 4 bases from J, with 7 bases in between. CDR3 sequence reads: CSAKGYEQYF. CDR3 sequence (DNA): TGCAGTGCGAAGGGATACGAGCAGTACTTC.

This CDR3 reads CAISDLPGEQFF. In DNA, the CDR3 is TGTGCCATCAGTGATCTACCGGGCGAGCAGTTCTTC. The chain employs TRBV10-3 and TRBJ2-1; D is unresolved. CDR1 ENHRY and CDR2 SYGVKD come from the germline V gene. This CDR3 has 12 amino acids. Trimming cost V 3 bases and J 10 bases, with 10 bases left between them.

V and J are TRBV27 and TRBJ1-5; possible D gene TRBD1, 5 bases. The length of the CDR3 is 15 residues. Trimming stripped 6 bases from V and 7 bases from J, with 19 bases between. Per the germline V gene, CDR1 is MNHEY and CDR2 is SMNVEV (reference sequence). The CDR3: CASRRGSGRWQPQHF. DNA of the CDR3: TGTGCCAGCAGGAGGGGTTCTGGGCGATGGCAGCCCCAGCATTTT.

CDR3 nucleotides: TGTGCCAGCAGCCGCATGACGTGGAGCGGGAGGGTCCTATACAATGAGCAGTTCTTC. Translating it yields CASSRMTWSGRVLYNEQFF. The J gene is TRBJ2-1, the V gene TRBV7-6; 10 positions match TRBD2. Looked up from germline, CDR1 is SGHVS and CDR2 is FNYEAQ. CDR3 length: 19 residues. J was trimmed by 4 bases and V by 5 bases; bases with no gene match: 17.

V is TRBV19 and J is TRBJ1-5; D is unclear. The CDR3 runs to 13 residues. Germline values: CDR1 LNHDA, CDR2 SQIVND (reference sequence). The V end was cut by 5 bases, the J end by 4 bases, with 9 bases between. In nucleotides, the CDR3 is TGTGCCAGTAGTGAACAGATAAATCAGCCCCAGCATTTT. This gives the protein CASSEQINQPQHF.

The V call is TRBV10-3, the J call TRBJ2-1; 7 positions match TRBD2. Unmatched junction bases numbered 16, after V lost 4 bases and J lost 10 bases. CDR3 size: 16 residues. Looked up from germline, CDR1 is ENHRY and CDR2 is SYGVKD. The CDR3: CAISGASGLSSEEQFF. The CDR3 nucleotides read TGTGCCATCAGTGGGGCTAGCGGACTTTCGTCTGAAGAGCAGTTCTTC.

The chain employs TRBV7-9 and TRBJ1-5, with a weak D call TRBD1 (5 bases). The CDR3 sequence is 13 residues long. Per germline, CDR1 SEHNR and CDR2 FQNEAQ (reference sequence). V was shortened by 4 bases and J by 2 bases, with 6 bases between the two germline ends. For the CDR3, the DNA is TGTGCCAGCAGCTGGGGCCGCAATCAGCCCCAGCATTTT. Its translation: CASSWGRNQPQHF.

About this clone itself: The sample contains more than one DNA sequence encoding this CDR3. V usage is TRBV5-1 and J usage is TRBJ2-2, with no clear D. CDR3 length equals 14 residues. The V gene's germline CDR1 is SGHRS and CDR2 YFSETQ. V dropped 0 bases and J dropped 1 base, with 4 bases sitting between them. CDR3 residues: CASSLVVNTGELFF. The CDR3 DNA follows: TGCGCCAGCAGCTTGGTCGTGAACACCGGGGAGCTGTTTTTT. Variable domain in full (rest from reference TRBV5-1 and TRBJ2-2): KAGVTQTPRYLIKTRGQQVTLSCSPISGHRSVSWYQQTPGQGLQFLFEYFSETQRNKGNFPGRFSGRQFSNSRSEMNVSTLELGDSALYLCASSLVVNTGELFFGEGSRLTVL.

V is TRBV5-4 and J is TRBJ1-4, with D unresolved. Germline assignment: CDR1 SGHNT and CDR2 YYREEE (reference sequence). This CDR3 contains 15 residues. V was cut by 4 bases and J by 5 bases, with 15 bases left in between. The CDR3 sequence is CASSPGPKGNEKLFF. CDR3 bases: TGTGCCAGCAGCCCCGGACCGAAGGGAAATGAAAAACTGTTTTTT.

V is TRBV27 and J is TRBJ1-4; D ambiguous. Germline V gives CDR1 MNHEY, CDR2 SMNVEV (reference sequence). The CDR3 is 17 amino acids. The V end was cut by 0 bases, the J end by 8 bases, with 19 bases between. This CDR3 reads CASSLSPIDREQEKLFF. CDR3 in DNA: TGTGCCAGCAGTTTATCGCCAATTGACCGGGAGCAGGAAAAACTGTTTTTT.

This CDR3 reads CASSFWLRDTGELFF. The CDR3 nucleotides read TGTGCCAGCAGCTTTTGGCTCAGGGACACCGGGGAGCTGTTTTTT. J is TRBJ2-2 and V is TRBV7-9, with D possibly TRBD1 on 5 matching bases. Trimming cost V 3 bases and J 3 bases, with 11 bases left between them. The CDR3 spans 15 residues. Per the germline V gene, CDR1 is SEHNR and CDR2 is FQNEAQ (reference sequence). Together with reference TRBV7-9 and TRBJ2-2, the CDR3 gives the full variable domain: DTGVSQNPRHKITKRGQNVTFRCDPISEHNRLYWYRQTLGQGPEFLTYFQNEAQLEKSRLLSDRFSAERPKGSFSTLEIQRTEQGDSAMYLCASSFWLRDTGELFFGEGSRLTVL.

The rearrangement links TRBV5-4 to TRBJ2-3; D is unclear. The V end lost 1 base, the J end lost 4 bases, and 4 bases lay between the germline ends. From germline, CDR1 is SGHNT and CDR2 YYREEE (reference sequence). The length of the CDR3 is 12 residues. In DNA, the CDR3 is TGTGCCAGCAGCTTGAACGCAGATACGCAGTATTTT. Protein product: CASSLNADTQYF.

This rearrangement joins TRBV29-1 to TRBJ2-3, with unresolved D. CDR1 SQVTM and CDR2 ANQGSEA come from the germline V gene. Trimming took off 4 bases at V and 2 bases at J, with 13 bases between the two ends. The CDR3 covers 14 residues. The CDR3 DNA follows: TGCAGCGTTGGGCAGGCCACCTACACAGATACGCAGTATTTT. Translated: CSVGQATYTDTQYF.

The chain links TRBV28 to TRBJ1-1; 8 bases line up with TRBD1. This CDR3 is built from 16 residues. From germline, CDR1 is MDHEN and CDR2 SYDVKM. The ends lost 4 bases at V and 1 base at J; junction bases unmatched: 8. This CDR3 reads CASSSTDRGKNTEAFF. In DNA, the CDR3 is TGTGCCAGCAGTTCCACCGACAGGGGCAAGAACACTGAAGCTTTCTTT.

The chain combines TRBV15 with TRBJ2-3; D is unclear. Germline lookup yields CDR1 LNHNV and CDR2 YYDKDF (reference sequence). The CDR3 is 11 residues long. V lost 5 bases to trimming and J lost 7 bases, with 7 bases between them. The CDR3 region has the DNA TGTGCCACCAGCGATGGGAATACGCAGTATTTT. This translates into CATSDGNTQYF.

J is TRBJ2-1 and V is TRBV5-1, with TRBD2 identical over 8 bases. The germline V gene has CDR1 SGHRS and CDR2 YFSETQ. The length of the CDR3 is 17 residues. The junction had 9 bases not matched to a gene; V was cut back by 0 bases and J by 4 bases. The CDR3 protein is CASSLGLSSGGYNEQFF. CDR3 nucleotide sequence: TGCGCCAGCAGCTTGGGTCTTTCGTCGGGAGGGTACAATGAGCAGTTCTTC.

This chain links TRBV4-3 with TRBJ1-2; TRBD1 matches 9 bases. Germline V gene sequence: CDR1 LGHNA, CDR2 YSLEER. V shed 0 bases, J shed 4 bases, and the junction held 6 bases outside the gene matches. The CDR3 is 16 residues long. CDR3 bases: TGCGCCAGCAGCCAAGATCCCGGGACAGGGACCTATGGCTACACCTTC. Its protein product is CASSQDPGTGTYGYTF.

In DNA form, the CDR3 reads TGTGCCAGCAGCGGACAAGACCCTCTTGGACGCGAGCAGTACTTC. Its protein is CASSGQDPLGREQYF. V usage is TRBV21-1 and J usage is TRBJ2-7; the D call TRBD1 from the table was never checked on the DNA. TRBV21-1 is a pseudogene locus. The CDR3 is 15 residues long.

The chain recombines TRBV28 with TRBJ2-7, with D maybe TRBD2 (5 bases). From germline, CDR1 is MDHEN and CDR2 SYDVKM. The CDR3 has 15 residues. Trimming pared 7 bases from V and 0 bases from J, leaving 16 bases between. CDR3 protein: CASTPWGSVSYEQYF. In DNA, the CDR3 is TGTGCCAGCACCCCATGGGGTAGCGTCTCCTACGAGCAGTACTTC.

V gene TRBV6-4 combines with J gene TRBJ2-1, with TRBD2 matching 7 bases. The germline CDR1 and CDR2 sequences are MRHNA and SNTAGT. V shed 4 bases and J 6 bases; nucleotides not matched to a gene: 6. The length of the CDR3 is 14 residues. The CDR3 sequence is CASSALALSNEQFF. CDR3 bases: TGTGCCAGCAGTGCACTAGCGCTTTCCAATGAGCAGTTCTTC.

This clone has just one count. The CDR3: CASMVRLAGQVTYEQYF. CDR3 DNA sequence: TGTGCCAGTATGGTACGACTAGCGGGGCAGGTAACCTACGAGCAGTACTTC. V is TRBV19 and J is TRBJ2-7; 11 nucleotides match TRBD2. This CDR3 has 17 amino acids. Trimming at V came to 7 bases and at J to 2 bases, leaving 13 bases not matched to a gene. Germline CDR1 and CDR2: LNHDA and SQIVND (reference sequence). Based on the CDR3 plus reference TRBV19 and TRBJ2-7, the full variable domain is DGGITQSPKYLFRKEGQNVTLSCEQNLNHDAMYWYRQDPGQGLRLIYYSQIVNDFQKGDIAEGYSVSREKKESFPLTVTSAQKNPTAFYLCASMVRLAGQVTYEQYFGPGTRLTVT.

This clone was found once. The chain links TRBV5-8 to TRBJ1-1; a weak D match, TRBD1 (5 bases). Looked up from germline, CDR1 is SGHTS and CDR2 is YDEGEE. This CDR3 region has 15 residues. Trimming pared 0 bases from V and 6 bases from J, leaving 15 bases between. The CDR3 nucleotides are TGTGCCAGCAGCTTGGTAAGGGGATCATGGTCTGAAGCTTTCTTT. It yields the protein CASSLVRGSWSEAFF.

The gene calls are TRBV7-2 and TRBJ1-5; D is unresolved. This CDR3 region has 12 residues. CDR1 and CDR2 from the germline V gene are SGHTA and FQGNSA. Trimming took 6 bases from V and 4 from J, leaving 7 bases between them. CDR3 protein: CASSLKNQPQHF. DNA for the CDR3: TGTGCCAGCAGTCTGAAGAATCAGCCCCAGCATTTT.

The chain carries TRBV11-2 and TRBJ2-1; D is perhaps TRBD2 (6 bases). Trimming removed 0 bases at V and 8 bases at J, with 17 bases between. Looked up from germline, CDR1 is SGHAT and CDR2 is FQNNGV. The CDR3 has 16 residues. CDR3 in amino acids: CASSLEFPSVFDEQFF. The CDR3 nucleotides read TGTGCCAGCAGCTTAGAGTTTCCTAGCGTTTTCGATGAGCAGTTCTTC.

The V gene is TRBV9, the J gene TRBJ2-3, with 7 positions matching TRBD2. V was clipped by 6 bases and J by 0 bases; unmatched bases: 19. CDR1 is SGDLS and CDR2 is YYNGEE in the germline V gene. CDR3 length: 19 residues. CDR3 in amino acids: CASTRDRGGSVSSTDTQYF. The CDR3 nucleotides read TGTGCCAGCACCAGAGATCGGGGCGGGAGTGTAAGTAGCACAGATACGCAGTATTTT.

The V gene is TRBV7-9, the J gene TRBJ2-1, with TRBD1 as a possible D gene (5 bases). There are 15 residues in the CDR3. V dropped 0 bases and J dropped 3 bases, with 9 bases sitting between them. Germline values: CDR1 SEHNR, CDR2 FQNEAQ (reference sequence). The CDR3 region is CASSLAGADYNEQFF. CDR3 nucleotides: TGTGCCAGCAGCTTAGCAGGGGCCGACTACAATGAGCAGTTCTTC. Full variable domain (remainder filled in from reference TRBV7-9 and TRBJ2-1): DTGVSQNPRHKITKRGQNVTFRCDPISEHNRLYWYRQTLGQGPEFLTYFQNEAQLEKSRLLSDRFSAERPKGSFSTLEIQRTEQGDSAMYLCASSLAGADYNEQFFGPGTRLTVL.

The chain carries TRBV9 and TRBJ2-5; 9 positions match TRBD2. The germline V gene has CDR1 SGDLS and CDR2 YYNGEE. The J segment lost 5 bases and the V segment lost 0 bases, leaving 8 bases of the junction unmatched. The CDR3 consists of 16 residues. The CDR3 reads CASSVGVAGVGETQYF. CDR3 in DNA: TGTGCCAGCAGCGTAGGGGTAGCGGGAGTAGGGGAGACCCAGTACTTC.

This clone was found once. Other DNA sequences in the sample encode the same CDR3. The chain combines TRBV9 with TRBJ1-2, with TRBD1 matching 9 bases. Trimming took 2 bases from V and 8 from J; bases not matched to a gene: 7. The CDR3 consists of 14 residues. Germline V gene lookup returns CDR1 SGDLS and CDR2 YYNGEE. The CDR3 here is CASSVGGQGYGYTF. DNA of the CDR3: TGTGCCAGCAGCGTGGGGGGACAGGGTTACGGCTACACCTTC.

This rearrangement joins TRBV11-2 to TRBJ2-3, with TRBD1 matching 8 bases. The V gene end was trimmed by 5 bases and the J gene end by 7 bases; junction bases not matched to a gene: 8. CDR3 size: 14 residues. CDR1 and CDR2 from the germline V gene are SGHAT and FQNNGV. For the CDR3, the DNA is TGTGCCAGCAGCGATAGACAGGGGTCAAATACGCAGTATTTT. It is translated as CASSDRQGSNTQYF.